These 21 T cell receptor beta chains share one sample of origin, sequenced in a study of blood T cell repertoires in COVID-19. Sequenced by immunoSEQ multiplex PCR; TCRdb stores in-frame clones only, minus some. Of about 140,000 clones listed, approximately 83% are singletons. Material for sequencing was peripheral blood. Receptors originate from a woman between 55 and 75 years old with acute or convalescent COVID-19.

In this sample, this clone turned up a few times. This rearrangement joins TRBV19 to TRBJ2-1, with 7 bases that match TRBD2. Germline lookup yields CDR1 LNHDA and CDR2 SQIVND (reference sequence). This CDR3 has 16 amino acids. The junction had 3 bases not matched to a gene; V was cut back by 0 bases and J by 1 base. CDR3 DNA: TGTGCCAGTAGTATAGACCCTAGCGGTTCCTACAATGAGCAGTTCTTC. This codes for CASSIDPSGSYNEQFF.

V is TRBV29-1 and J is TRBJ2-7; D may be TRBD2 (5 bases). This CDR3 contains 12 residues. Trimming removed 7 bases from V and 0 bases from J, with 10 bases in between. The germline CDR1 and CDR2 sequences are SQVTM and ANQGSEA. CDR3 nucleotide sequence: TGCAGCGCCGAGGGCTTCTCCTACGAGCAGTACTTC. Translating it yields CSAEGFSYEQYF.

This clone was picked up a small number of times. This chain joins TRBV2 and TRBJ2-7; D might be TRBD1 (5 bases). The CDR3 is 11 amino acids. V lost 5 bases, J lost 3 bases, and 5 bases lay in between. CDR1 and CDR2 from the germline V gene are SNHLY and FYNNEI. CDR3 sequence reads: CASSQGYEQYF. CDR3 in DNA: TGTGCCAGCAGTCAGGGCTACGAGCAGTACTTC.

In its sample, this clone was seen a few times. The gene calls are TRBV9 and TRBJ1-6; a weak D match, TRBD1 (5 bases). Between the trimmed V and J ends, which lost 4 bases and 7 bases, there was a span of 15 bases. This CDR3 comprises 15 residues. Germline CDR1 SGDLS, CDR2 YYNGEE. In DNA, the CDR3 is TGTGCCAGCAGCCCCTCGACAGTTACGAATTCACCCCTCCACTTT. This encodes CASSPSTVTNSPLHF.

This chain's CDR3 is CASSRPPQGSGKVNEQFF. The DNA of the CDR3 is TGTGCCAGCAGTCGTCCCCCTCAGGGTAGCGGGAAGGTCAATGAGCAGTTCTTC. This chain links TRBV27 with TRBJ2-1; TRBD2 matches 8 bases. V gave up 5 bases and J gave up 6 bases; unmatched junction bases: 18. This CDR3 region has 18 residues. The V gene's germline CDR1 is MNHEY and CDR2 SMNVEV (reference sequence).

This chain joins TRBV4-3 and TRBJ2-3; D unclear. The CDR3 is 15 residues long. Germline CDR1 and CDR2: LGHNA and YSLEER. Trimming removed 0 bases from V and 4 bases from J, with 11 bases in between. The CDR3, as DNA: TGCGCCAGCAGCCAAGATTGGATGGGCGCAGATACGCAGTATTTT. As protein: CASSQDWMGADTQYF.

The chain joins TRBV7-9 to TRBJ2-1; no firm D call. The CDR3 contains 16 residues. Trimming pared 6 bases from V and 2 bases from J, leaving 17 bases between. The germline V gene encodes CDR1 SEHNR and CDR2 FQNEAQ (reference sequence). Here the CDR3 reads CASRPPPGLTYNEQFF. The CDR3 nucleotides are TGTGCCAGCAGACCCCCCCCGGGTCTAACCTACAATGAGCAGTTCTTC.

The chain carries TRBV6-5 and TRBJ2-3, with D possibly TRBD1 on 6 matching bases. The V gene's germline CDR1 is MNHEY and CDR2 SVGAGI. V lost 6 bases and J lost 6, with 10 bases in between. The CDR3 length is 12 residues. The CDR3 loop reads CASSPGEDTQYF. As DNA, the CDR3 is TGTGCCAGCAGCCCAGGGGAGGATACGCAGTATTTT.

The V gene is TRBV29-1, the J gene TRBJ1-1; tentatively, D is TRBD1 (6 bases). Germline loops: CDR1 SQVTM, CDR2 ANQGSEA. Trimming cost V 4 bases and J 0 bases, with 12 bases left between them. The CDR3 contains 14 residues. In DNA, the CDR3 is TGCAGCGTTGGGGGGAGGGGGATGAACACTGAAGCTTTCTTT. Translating gives CSVGGRGMNTEAFF.

J is TRBJ1-1 and V is TRBV7-2; no definite D call. Per the germline V gene, CDR1 is SGHTA and CDR2 is FQGNSA. V was cut by 6 bases and J by 3 bases, with 11 bases left in between. The length of the CDR3 is 13 residues. This CDR3 reads CASRKTGYTEAFF. In DNA form, the CDR3 reads TGTGCCAGCAGAAAGACGGGTTACACTGAAGCTTTCTTT.

This chain joins TRBV5-4 and TRBJ2-4; 8 nucleotides match TRBD1. CDR1 and CDR2 (germline): SGHNT, YYREEE (reference sequence). V was clipped by 0 bases and J by 7 bases; unmatched bases: 3. The CDR3 has 14 amino acids. The CDR3 sequence is CASSLGQGANIQYF. Written as DNA, the CDR3 is TGTGCCAGCAGCTTGGGGCAGGGGGCGAACATTCAGTACTTC.

The chain has TRBV10-1 and TRBJ1-2; 11 bases agree with TRBD1. The CDR3 spans 16 residues. V shed 9 bases and J 1 base; nucleotides not matched to a gene: 10. Germline CDR1 is WNHNN and CDR2 is SYGVQD (reference sequence). The CDR3 bases are TGCGCCAGTGGTAGTCCGGACAGGGGGCTTAACTATGGCTACACCTTC. This translates into CASGSPDRGLNYGYTF.

The chain uses TRBV5-1 and TRBJ2-7; TRBD1 matches 10 bases. CDR1 and CDR2 (germline): SGHRS, YFSETQ. CDR3 length: 16 residues. Trimming took 0 bases from V and 0 from J; bases not matched to a gene: 3. The CDR3 is CASSLDRDRGSYEQYF. The DNA of the CDR3 is TGCGCCAGCAGCTTGGACCGGGACAGGGGCTCCTACGAGCAGTACTTC.

J is TRBJ2-1 and V is TRBV7-9; no reliable D call. CDR3 length equals 14 residues. Germline V gives CDR1 SEHNR, CDR2 FQNEAQ (reference sequence). Trimming cost V 1 base and J 8 bases, with 12 bases left between them. The CDR3 bases are TGTGCCAGCAGCTTAGAGCTCGAGGTCGATGAGCAGTTCTTC. It encodes CASSLELEVDEQFF. Based on the CDR3 plus reference TRBV7-9 and TRBJ2-1, the full variable domain is DTGVSQNPRHKITKRGQNVTFRCDPISEHNRLYWYRQTLGQGPEFLTYFQNEAQLEKSRLLSDRFSAERPKGSFSTLEIQRTEQGDSAMYLCASSLELEVDEQFFGPGTRLTVL.

The chain employs TRBV6-4 and TRBJ2-7; the D gene is possibly TRBD2 (7 bases). The V gene's germline CDR1 is MRHNA and CDR2 SNTAGT. CDR3 length: 15 residues. The V and J ends lost 6 bases and 2 bases respectively, with 17 bases between them. The CDR3 here is CASRARGAEPYEQYF. The CDR3 coding sequence is TGTGCCAGCAGGGCCCGGGGGGCGGAACCCTACGAGCAGTACTTC.

This chain joins TRBV11-3 and TRBJ1-4; D gene ambiguous. Trimming pared 6 bases from V and 7 bases from J, leaving 18 bases between. Germline CDR1 SGHNT, CDR2 YENEEA. The CDR3 runs 15 residues. The CDR3 protein is CASSKRSGIGEKLFF. The CDR3 region has the DNA TGTGCCAGCAGTAAACGGTCGGGAATCGGTGAAAAACTGTTTTTT.

The J gene is TRBJ2-5, the V gene TRBV28, with D uncertain. From germline, CDR1 is MDHEN and CDR2 SYDVKM. CDR3 length: 11 residues. V dropped 7 bases and J dropped 2 bases, with 5 bases sitting between them. This CDR3 is CASTLQETQYF. The CDR3 region has the DNA TGTGCCAGCACCCTGCAAGAGACCCAGTACTTC. The full variable domain, rest sourced from reference TRBV28 and TRBJ2-5, is DVKVTQSSRYLVKRTGEKVFLECVQDMDHENMFWYRQDPGLGLRLIYFSYDVKMKEKGDIPEGYSVSREKKERFSLILESASTNQTSMYLCASTLQETQYFGPGTRLLVL.

V gene TRBV19 combines with J gene TRBJ1-2; 7 positions match TRBD1. CDR3 length: 16 residues. In germline, CDR1 is LNHDA, CDR2 SQIVND (reference sequence). Germline trimming cut 6 bases from V and 3 bases from J; bases unmatched to any gene: 13. The DNA of the CDR3 is TGTGCCAGTAGGGCCATAGACAGGGCCCGAGACTATGGCTACACCTTC. This gives the protein CASRAIDRARDYGYTF.

The chain is built from TRBV28 and TRBJ1-2; D might be TRBD1 (6 bases). There are 13 residues in the CDR3. Germline CDR1 is MDHEN and CDR2 is SYDVKM. Trimming removed 8 bases at V and 2 bases at J, with 12 bases between. This CDR3 is CASATQGNYGYTF. The CDR3 bases are TGTGCCAGCGCGACACAGGGAAACTATGGCTACACCTTC.

The V gene is TRBV7-8, the J gene TRBJ1-5; D remains unclear. Germline CDR1 and CDR2: SGHVS and FQNEAQ. Trimming removed 1 base from V and 6 bases from J, with 7 bases in between. The CDR3 is 13 amino acids. CDR3 nucleotides: TGTGCCAGCAGCTTAGTCCGGTTTCAGCCCCAGCATTTT. Its protein product is CASSLVRFQPQHF.

Written as DNA, the CDR3 is TGTGCCAGCAGCTTAGGGGGGGTAGGGGCTGGAAACACCATATATTTT. Its protein is CASSLGGVGAGNTIYF. The chain is built from TRBV7-9 and TRBJ1-3, with D perhaps TRBD1 (5 bases). Trimming stripped 1 base from V and 2 bases from J, with 12 bases between. The CDR3 runs to 16 residues. Per the germline V gene, CDR1 is SEHNR and CDR2 is FQNEAQ (reference sequence).